The 2 T cell receptor beta chains below come from one sample, sequenced in a study of blood T cell repertoires in COVID-19. Produced via immunoSEQ multiplex PCR; TCRdb's table is partial and in-frame only. The sample includes roughly 70,000 clones, approximately 86% of them seen just once. Input material: peripheral blood. The receptor set was obtained from a man aged 80 or over with COVID-19, enrolled during active disease.

V usage is TRBV6-5 and J usage is TRBJ1-1; tentative D call: TRBD1 (5 bases). Germline loops: CDR1 MNHEY, CDR2 SVGAGI. The CDR3 length is 14 residues. The V gene lost 6 bases and the J gene lost 6 bases, with 17 bases spanning the gap. Here the CDR3 DNA reads TGTGCCAGCAGACAACAGGACCCCAGGGCTGAAGCTTTCTTT. Translated: CASRQQDPRAEAFF.

CDR3 DNA: TGTGCCAGCAGCTCTCCTAGCTCTGGAAACACCATATATTTT. Translating gives CASSSPSSGNTIYF. The V and J genes are TRBV7-9 and TRBJ1-3; no definite D call. The CDR3 consists of 14 residues. Trimming stripped 4 bases from V and 0 bases from J, with 7 bases between. CDR1 is SEHNR, CDR2 FQNEAQ, per germline (reference sequence).